Listed here are 18 T cell receptor beta chains from one sample, sequenced in a study of T cell responses to AZD1222 COVID-19 vaccine. This table comes from immunoSEQ multiplex PCR, and its TCRdb copy is limited to in-frame clones, with some not included. The data hold roughly 140,000 clones, with around 91% observed a single time. Material: peripheral blood, obtained on day 0 of AZD1222 vaccination. The receptor set was obtained from an adult in good health.

This clone showed up just once. The J gene is TRBJ1-6, the V gene TRBV7-8, with 10 bases identical to TRBD1. The CDR3 loop spans 15 amino acids. V was pared by 5 bases and J by 8 bases, with 6 bases of the junction left unmatched. The germline gives CDR1 SGHVS, CDR2 FQNEAQ. The CDR3 nucleotides read TGTGCCAGCAGCCACCGACAGGGGGCTGATTCACCCCTCCACTTT. Its translation: CASSHRQGADSPLHF. The variable domain in full, completed from reference TRBV7-8 and TRBJ1-6, reads GAGVSQSPRYKVAKRGQDVALRCDPISGHVSLFWYQQALGQGPEFLTYFQNEAQLDKSGLPSDRFFAERPEGSVSTLKIQRTQQEDSAVYLCASSHRQGADSPLHFGNGTRLTVT.

V gene TRBV6-5 combines with J gene TRBJ1-5, with unresolved D. Germline lookup yields CDR1 MNHEY and CDR2 SVGAGI. Trimming removed 11 bases at V and 7 bases at J, with 9 bases between. This CDR3 contains 10 residues. CDR3 amino acids: CAGLEQPQHF. CDR3 DNA: TGTGCCGGACTGGAACAGCCCCAGCATTTT.

The rearrangement joins TRBV5-1 to TRBJ1-1; TRBD1 aligns across 7 bases. The CDR3 spans 14 residues. V was pared by 6 bases and J by 1 base, with 6 bases of the junction left unmatched. Germline lookup yields CDR1 SGHRS and CDR2 YFSETQ. The CDR3, as DNA: TGCGCCAGCACACAAGGGACAGCGAACACTGAAGCTTTCTTT. Translation: CASTQGTANTEAFF. The entire variable domain, with the rest obtained from reference TRBV5-1 and TRBJ1-1, is as follows: KAGVTQTPRYLIKTRGQQVTLSCSPISGHRSVSWYQQTPGQGLQFLFEYFSETQRNKGNFPGRFSGRQFSNSRSEMNVSTLELGDSALYLCASTQGTANTEAFFGQGTRLTVV.

V usage is TRBV6-1 and J usage is TRBJ2-7; D gene ambiguous. Trimming pared 1 base from V and 3 bases from J, leaving 7 bases between. The V gene's germline CDR1 is MNHNS and CDR2 SASEGT. CDR3 length: 13 residues. The chain's CDR3 is CASSEVARYEQYF. In DNA form, the CDR3 reads TGTGCCAGCAGTGAAGTCGCCCGCTACGAGCAGTACTTC.

The chain couples TRBV3-1 (or the pseudogene TRBV3-2) to TRBJ1-5; TRBD1 might be the D (6 bases). This CDR3 is 16 amino acids long. Germline CDR1 is LGHDT and CDR2 is YNNKEL (reference sequence). Trimming took 7 bases from V and 0 from J, leaving 16 bases between them. This CDR3 reads CASKGGGPLSNQPQHF. CDR3 DNA: TGTGCCAGCAAGGGGGGTGGACCCCTTAGCAATCAGCCCCAGCATTTT.

The V call is TRBV18, the J call TRBJ2-4; weak D call: TRBD1 (6 bases). Trimming shortened V by 0 bases and J by 6 bases, and 9 bases separated the two germline ends. The CDR3 loop spans 14 amino acids. Germline CDR1 is KGHSH and CDR2 is LQKENI. CDR3 in amino acids: CASSPPQQGNIQYF. CDR3 coding DNA: TGTGCCAGCTCACCACCGCAACAGGGAAACATTCAGTACTTC.

The CDR3 sequence is CASSDPGNTIYF. The CDR3 DNA is TGTGCCAGCAGCGACCCCGGAAACACCATATATTTT. This rearrangement joins TRBV9 to TRBJ1-3, with no clear D. The CDR3 loop spans 12 amino acids. Germline assignment: CDR1 SGDLS and CDR2 YYNGEE. V dropped 3 bases and J dropped 4 bases, with 5 bases sitting between them.

The rearrangement uses TRBV28 and TRBJ1-4; 12 nucleotides match TRBD1. Losses at the gene ends were 3 bases for V and 8 bases for J; bases not matched to a gene: 13. There are 18 residues in the CDR3. Germline values: CDR1 MDHEN, CDR2 SYDVKM. The CDR3 sequence is CASSLFRDRGRGREKLFF. The CDR3 nucleotides are TGTGCCAGCAGTTTGTTCCGGGACAGGGGGCGCGGCCGAGAAAAACTGTTTTTT.

The J gene is TRBJ2-5, the V gene TRBV7-2; the match to TRBD2 covers 9 bases. The CDR3 contains 13 residues. V gave up 3 bases and J gave up 5 bases; unmatched junction bases: 1. Germline V gene data show CDR1 as SGHTA and CDR2 as FQGNSA. In DNA form, the CDR3 reads TGTGCCAGCAGCTTCGGACTAGCGGAGACCCAGTACTTC. Protein sequence: CASSFGLAETQYF.

At least ten counts were recorded for this clone. The chain employs TRBV30 and TRBJ1-1; maybe TRBD1 (5 bases). The CDR3 loop spans 13 amino acids. Germline V gene data show CDR1 as GTSNPN and CDR2 as SVGIG (reference sequence). With 5 bases removed from V and 10 bases from J, the gap between germline ends came to 20 bases. CDR3 sequence reads: CAWRRQGDIGAFF. DNA for the CDR3: TGTGCCTGGCGTAGGCAGGGAGATATTGGAGCTTTCTTT.

This chain joins TRBV4-1 and TRBJ2-3; D possibly corresponds to TRBD1 (6 bases). Germline V gene data show CDR1 as MGHRA and CDR2 as YSYEKL. The CDR3 has 15 residues. Trimming shortened V by 5 bases and J by 1 base, and 13 bases separated the two germline ends. CDR3 in amino acids: CASSGRRTGTDTQYF. DNA for the CDR3: TGCGCCAGCAGCGGAAGAAGGACAGGCACAGATACGCAGTATTTT.

This chain connects TRBV2 to TRBJ2-4; 8 bases align to TRBD1. Germline CDR1 is SNHLY and CDR2 is FYNNEI. The CDR3 totals 19 residues. V was pared by 6 bases and J by 0 bases, with 16 bases of the junction left unmatched. The CDR3 loop reads CASRGDRGPPGVAKNIQYF. The DNA for the CDR3 is TGTGCCAGCAGGGGAGACAGGGGTCCCCCAGGGGTAGCCAAAAACATTCAGTACTTC.

The chain couples TRBV28 to TRBJ2-4; no clear D gene. The CDR3 has 15 amino acids. Trimming removed 4 bases at V and 1 base at J, with 11 bases between. Germline CDR1 is MDHEN and CDR2 is SYDVKM. As DNA, the CDR3 is TGTGCCAGCAGTTACGGCCCCGGGGCCAAAAACATTCAGTACTTC. Translating it yields CASSYGPGAKNIQYF. Variable domain in full (rest from reference TRBV28 and TRBJ2-4): DVKVTQSSRYLVKRTGEKVFLECVQDMDHENMFWYRQDPGLGLRLIYFSYDVKMKEKGDIPEGYSVSREKKERFSLILESASTNQTSMYLCASSYGPGAKNIQYFGAGTRLSVL.

V gene TRBV5-1 combines with J gene TRBJ2-5, with TRBD2 matching 10 bases. CDR1 is SGHRS, CDR2 YFSETQ, per germline. CDR3 length equals 13 residues. V lost 6 bases, J lost 5 bases, and 4 bases stayed unmatched. The CDR3 DNA sequence: TGCGCCAGCAAGCGGGGGGGCGAGGAGACCCAGTACTTC. Translated: CASKRGGEETQYF.

The V gene is TRBV28, the J gene TRBJ2-3; the D gene is possibly TRBD1 (5 bases). Per germline, CDR1 MDHEN and CDR2 SYDVKM. This CDR3 is built from 17 residues. V lost 2 bases and J lost 0, with 15 bases in between. The CDR3 is CASSLVSDRTSTDTQYF. The CDR3 DNA is TGTGCCAGCAGTTTAGTCTCAGACAGAACTAGCACAGATACGCAGTATTTT.

This chain joins TRBV6-4 and TRBJ2-7; 12 nucleotides agree with TRBD2. The germline V gene has CDR1 MRHNA and CDR2 SNTAGT. The junction had 3 bases not matched to a gene; V was cut back by 2 bases and J by 4 bases. The length of the CDR3 is 15 residues. This CDR3 reads CASSDSTSGRYEQYF. The CDR3 coding sequence is TGTGCCAGCAGTGACAGTACTAGCGGGAGGTACGAGCAGTACTTC.

The rearrangement links TRBV24-1 to TRBJ2-3; 12 nucleotides agree with TRBD1. The germline CDR1 and CDR2 sequences are KGHDR and SFDVKD. V shed 4 bases and J 5 bases; nucleotides not matched to a gene: 9. There are 17 residues in the CDR3. The CDR3 region is CATSEFTGTGGGDTQYF. CDR3 nucleotides: TGTGCCACCAGTGAGTTCACCGGGACAGGGGGCGGAGATACGCAGTATTTT.

The chain uses TRBV7-8 and TRBJ2-1; 8 nucleotides agree with TRBD2. The CDR3 sequence is 16 residues long. V trimming: 1 base; J trimming: 12 bases; junction bases outside the gene matches: 14. Germline CDR1 reads SGHVS; CDR2 reads FQNEAQ. Here the CDR3 reads CASSLGDGLARGGQFF. The CDR3 nucleotides read TGTGCCAGCAGCTTAGGGGATGGACTAGCCCGGGGCGGGCAGTTCTTC.